Sequencing of this T cell receptor beta chain was carried out in a study of T cell clones after liver transplantation. In the study overall: HCV positivity affected three of eight recipients; the rest lacked autoimmune or viral indications. Study-wide results and limits: Small, mixed patient groups and varying post-transplant times limit these conclusions. Donor-reactive sequences fell more than third party-reactive ones, suggesting partial deletion. Low donor cell numbers restricted donor-reactive repertoire measurement in a couple of subjects.

V lost 0 bases, J lost 6 bases, and 9 bases lay in between. The CDR3 is 13 amino acids. CDR1 MGHRA and CDR2 YSYEKL come from the germline V gene. Only in-frame clones appear in the TCRdb table, and some are missing; sequencing was by immunoSEQ multiplex PCR. The sample consists of roughly 120,000 clones, approximately 90% of them appearing once. Concerning this clone itself: As yet, its antigen is unknown.

The specimen comprised CD4+ T cells from blood, sampled 12 months after liver transplant. The gene calls are TRBV4-1 and TRBJ2-7; D is ambiguous. The source of this sequence is a human patient who received a liver transplant. Some T cells may be supplied by the graft donor. The CDR3 region has the DNA TGCGCCAGCAGCCAAGATTTGGGCCGCGAGCAGTACTTC. This translates into CASSQDLGREQYF.